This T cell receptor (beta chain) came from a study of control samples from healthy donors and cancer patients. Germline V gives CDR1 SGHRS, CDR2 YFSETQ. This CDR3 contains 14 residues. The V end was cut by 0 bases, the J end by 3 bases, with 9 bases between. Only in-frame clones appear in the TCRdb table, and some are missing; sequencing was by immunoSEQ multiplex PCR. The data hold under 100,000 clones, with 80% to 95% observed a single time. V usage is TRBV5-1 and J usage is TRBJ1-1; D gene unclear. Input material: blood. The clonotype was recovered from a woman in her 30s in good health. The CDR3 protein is CASSLVSGDTEAFF. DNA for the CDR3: TGCGCCAGCAGCTTGGTTTCTGGGGACACTGAAGCTTTCTTT.